The 8 T cell receptor beta chains below come from one sample, sequenced in a study of CXCR3-negative and CXCR3-positive naive CD8 T cells. General study points: Naive cells with CXCR3 showed TRB CDR3s that were more hydrophobic than those in CXCR3-negative naive cells.

It was by 5' RACE with UMI labels that the TRB cDNA libraries were prepared. After re-calling the 5' RACE reads, TCRdb lists one entry per CDR3 protein, DNA absent. The sample totals around 110,000 distinct CDR3 sequences. No antigen has been identified for these receptors. The sample was naive CXCR3+ CD8+ T cells from blood. Subset defined: CD45RO-CCR7+CD27+CD95- naive CD8+ T cells expressing CXCR3 (TNR3+). The receptors derive from a human donor in good health. Some clones in this sample may be carry-over from other donors' samples.

The rearrangement joins TRBV29-1 to TRBJ2-7; the TRBD1 assignment by TCRdb is unverifiable without DNA. CDR1 is SQVTM and CDR2 is ANQGSEA in the germline V gene. The CDR3 totals 14 residues. The CDR3 loop is CSVVGGIHGYEQYF.

This sequence joins TRBV28 and TRBJ1-4; TCRdb gives TRBD1 as the D gene, but with no DNA this cannot be confirmed. CDR1 is MDHEN and CDR2 is SYDVKM in the germline V gene. This CDR3 has 18 amino acids. This chain's CDR3 is CASSSPGTETPTNEKLFF.

The chain employs TRBV9 and TRBJ1-2. The germline CDR1 and CDR2 sequences are SGDLS and YYNGEE. This CDR3 region has 16 residues. The CDR3 here is CASSTSRDGTNYGYTF.

The J gene is TRBJ2-1, the V gene TRBV27. CDR3 length: 13 residues. CDR1 is MNHEY and CDR2 is SMNVEV in the germline V gene (reference sequence). The CDR3 protein is CASSSPLYNEQFF.

The V call is TRBV5-1, the J call TRBJ2-1. Germline loops: CDR1 SGHRS, CDR2 YFSETQ. CDR3 length: 14 amino acids. CDR3 residues: CATSTLPGYNEQFF.

The CDR3 sequence is CSAEDRGRLEQYF. This sequence joins TRBV20-1 and TRBJ2-7; the TCRdb D gene call, TRBD1, has no DNA to confirm it. The CDR3 length is 13 residues. The germline V gene encodes CDR1 DFQATT and CDR2 SNEGSKA (reference sequence).

CDR3 residues: CASSPRGGVNTEAFF. This chain links TRBV18 with TRBJ1-1. The CDR3 runs to 15 residues. Germline V gene sequence: CDR1 KGHSH, CDR2 LQKENI.

This chain connects TRBV6-5 to TRBJ2-3; TCRdb names TRBD1, which stays unverified in the absence of DNA. Germline loops: CDR1 MNHEY, CDR2 SVGAGI. The CDR3 has 17 amino acids. This CDR3 reads CASSIQRRRKSTDTQYF.